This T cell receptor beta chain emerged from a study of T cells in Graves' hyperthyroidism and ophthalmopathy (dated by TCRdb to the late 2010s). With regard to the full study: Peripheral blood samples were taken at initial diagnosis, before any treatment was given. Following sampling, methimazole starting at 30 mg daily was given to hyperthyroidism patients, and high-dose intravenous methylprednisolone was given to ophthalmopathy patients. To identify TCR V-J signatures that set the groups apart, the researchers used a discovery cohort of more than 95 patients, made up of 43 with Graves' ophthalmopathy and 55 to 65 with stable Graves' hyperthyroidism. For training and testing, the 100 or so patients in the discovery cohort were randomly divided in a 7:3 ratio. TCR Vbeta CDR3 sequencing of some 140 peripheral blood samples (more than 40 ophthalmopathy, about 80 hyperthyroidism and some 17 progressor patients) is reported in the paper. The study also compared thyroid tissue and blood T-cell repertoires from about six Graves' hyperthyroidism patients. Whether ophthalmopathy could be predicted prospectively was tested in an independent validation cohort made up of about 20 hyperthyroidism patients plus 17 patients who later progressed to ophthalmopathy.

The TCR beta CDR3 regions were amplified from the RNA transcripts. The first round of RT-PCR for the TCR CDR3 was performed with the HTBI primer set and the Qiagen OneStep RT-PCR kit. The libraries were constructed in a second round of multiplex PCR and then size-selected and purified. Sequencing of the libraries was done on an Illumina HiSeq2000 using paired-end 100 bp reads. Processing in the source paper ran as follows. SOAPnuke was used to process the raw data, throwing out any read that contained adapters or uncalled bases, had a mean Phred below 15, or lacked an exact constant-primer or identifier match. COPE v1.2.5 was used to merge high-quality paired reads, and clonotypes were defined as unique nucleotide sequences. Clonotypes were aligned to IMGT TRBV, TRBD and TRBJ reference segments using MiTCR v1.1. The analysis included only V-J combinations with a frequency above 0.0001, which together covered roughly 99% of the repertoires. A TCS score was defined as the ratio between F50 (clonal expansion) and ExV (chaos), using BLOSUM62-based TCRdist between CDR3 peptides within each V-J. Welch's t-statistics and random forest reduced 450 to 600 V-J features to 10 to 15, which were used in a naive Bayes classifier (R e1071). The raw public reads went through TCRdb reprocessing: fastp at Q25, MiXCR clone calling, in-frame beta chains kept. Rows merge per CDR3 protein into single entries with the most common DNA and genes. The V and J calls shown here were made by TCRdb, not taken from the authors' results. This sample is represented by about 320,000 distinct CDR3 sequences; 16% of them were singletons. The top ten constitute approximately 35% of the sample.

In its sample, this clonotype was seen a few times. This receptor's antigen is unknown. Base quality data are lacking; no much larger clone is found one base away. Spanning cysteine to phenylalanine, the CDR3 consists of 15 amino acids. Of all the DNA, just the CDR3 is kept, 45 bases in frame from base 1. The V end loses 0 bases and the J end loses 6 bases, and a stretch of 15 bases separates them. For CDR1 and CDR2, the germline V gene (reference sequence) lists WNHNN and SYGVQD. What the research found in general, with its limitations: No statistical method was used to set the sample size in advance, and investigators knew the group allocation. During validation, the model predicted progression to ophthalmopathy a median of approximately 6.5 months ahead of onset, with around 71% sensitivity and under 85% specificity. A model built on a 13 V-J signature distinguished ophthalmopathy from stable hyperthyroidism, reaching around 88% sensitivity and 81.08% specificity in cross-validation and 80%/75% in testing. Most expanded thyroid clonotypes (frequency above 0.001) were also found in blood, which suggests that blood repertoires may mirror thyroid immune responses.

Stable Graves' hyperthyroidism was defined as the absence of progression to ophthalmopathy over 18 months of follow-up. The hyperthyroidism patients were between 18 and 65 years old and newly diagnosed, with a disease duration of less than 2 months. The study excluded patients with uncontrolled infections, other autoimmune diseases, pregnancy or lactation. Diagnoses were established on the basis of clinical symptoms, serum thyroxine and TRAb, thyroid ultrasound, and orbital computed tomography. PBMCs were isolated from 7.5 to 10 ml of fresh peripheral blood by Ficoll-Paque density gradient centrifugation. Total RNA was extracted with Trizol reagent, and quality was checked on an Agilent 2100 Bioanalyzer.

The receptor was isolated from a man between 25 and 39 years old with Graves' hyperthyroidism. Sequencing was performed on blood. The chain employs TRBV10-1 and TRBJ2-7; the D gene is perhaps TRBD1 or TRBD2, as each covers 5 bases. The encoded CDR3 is CASSESWVRGAEQYF. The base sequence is TGCGCCAGCAGTGAGTCGTGGGTCCGAGGGGCCGAGCAGTACTTC.